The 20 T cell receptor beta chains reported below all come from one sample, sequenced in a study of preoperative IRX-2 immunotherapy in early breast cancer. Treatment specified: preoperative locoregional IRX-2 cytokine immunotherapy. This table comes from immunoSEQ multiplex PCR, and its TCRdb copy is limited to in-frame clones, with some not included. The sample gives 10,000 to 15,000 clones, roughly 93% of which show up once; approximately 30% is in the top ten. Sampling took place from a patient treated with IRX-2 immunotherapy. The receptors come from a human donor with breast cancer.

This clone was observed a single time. CDR3 protein: CASSSHDLLGVNSPLHF. In DNA form, the CDR3 reads TGTGCCAGCAGCTCTCATGACCTACTTGGGGTTAATTCACCCCTCCACTTT. The rearrangement uses TRBV11-1 and TRBJ1-6; D ambiguous. CDR3 size: 17 residues. The germline gives CDR1 SGHAT, CDR2 FQDESV (reference sequence). Trimming shortened V by 4 bases and J by 6 bases, and 19 bases separated the two germline ends.

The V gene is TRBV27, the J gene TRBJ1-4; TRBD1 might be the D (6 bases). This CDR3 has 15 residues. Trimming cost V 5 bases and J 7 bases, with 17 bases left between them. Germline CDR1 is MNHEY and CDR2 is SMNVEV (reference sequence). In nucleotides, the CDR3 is TGTGCCAGCAGTCCCAAGGGGGTCACAAGTGAAAAACTGTTTTTT. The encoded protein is CASSPKGVTSEKLFF.

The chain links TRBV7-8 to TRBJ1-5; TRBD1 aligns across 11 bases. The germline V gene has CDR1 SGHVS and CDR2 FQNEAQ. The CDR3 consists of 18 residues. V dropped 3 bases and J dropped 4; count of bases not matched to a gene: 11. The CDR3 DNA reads TGTGCCAGCAGCTTTCTCTTTTACGGGACAGGGGGAAATCAGCCCCAGCATTTT. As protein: CASSFLFYGTGGNQPQHF.

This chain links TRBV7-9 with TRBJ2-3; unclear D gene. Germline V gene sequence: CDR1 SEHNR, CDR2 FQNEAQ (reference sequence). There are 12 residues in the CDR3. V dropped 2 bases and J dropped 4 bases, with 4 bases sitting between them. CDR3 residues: CASSLTADTQYF. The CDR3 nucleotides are TGTGCCAGCAGCTTAACGGCAGATACGCAGTATTTT.

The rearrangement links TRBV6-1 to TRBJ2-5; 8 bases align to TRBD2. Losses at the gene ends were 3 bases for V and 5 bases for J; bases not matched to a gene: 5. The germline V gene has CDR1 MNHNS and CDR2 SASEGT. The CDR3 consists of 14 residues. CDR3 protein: CASSEAGGPETQYF. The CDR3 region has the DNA TGTGCCAGCAGTGAGGCGGGGGGCCCCGAGACCCAGTACTTC.

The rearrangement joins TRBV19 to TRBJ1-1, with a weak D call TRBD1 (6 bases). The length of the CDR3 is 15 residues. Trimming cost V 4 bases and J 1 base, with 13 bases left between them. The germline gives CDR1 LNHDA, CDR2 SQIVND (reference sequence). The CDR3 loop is CASSSYLQGNTEAFF. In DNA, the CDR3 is TGTGCCAGTAGTAGTTACTTACAGGGGAACACTGAAGCTTTCTTT.

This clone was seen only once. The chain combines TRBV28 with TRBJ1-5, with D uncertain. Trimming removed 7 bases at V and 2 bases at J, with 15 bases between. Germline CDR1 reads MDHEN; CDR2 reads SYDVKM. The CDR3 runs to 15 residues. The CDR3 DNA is TGTGCCAGCAACAATCTAGGGCCGGGCAATCAGCCCCAGCATTTT. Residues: CASNNLGPGNQPQHF.

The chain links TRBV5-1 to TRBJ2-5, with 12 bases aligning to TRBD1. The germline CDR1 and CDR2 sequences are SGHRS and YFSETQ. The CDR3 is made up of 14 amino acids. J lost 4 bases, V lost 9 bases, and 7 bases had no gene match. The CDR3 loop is CATGTGGARETQYF. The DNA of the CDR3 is TGCGCCACTGGGACAGGGGGCGCCCGAGAGACCCAGTACTTC.

The CDR3: CASSPRGGTSGGPTYEQYF. The CDR3 DNA reads TGTGCCAGCAGCCCAAGAGGTGGCACTAGCGGGGGCCCAACCTACGAGCAGTACTTC. The chain combines TRBV4-2 with TRBJ2-7, with 11 bases that match TRBD2. The V segment lost 4 bases and the J segment 2 bases; nucleotides outside the gene matches: 16. Germline V gives CDR1 LGHNA, CDR2 YNFKEQ. This CDR3 is built from 19 residues.

CDR3 DNA: TGTGCCAGCAGCTCCAAGGAGAGAATTTATAATTCACCCCTCCACTTT. Encoded protein: CASSSKERIYNSPLHF. The chain is built from TRBV5-6 and TRBJ1-6; unclear D gene. The V gene lost 3 bases and the J gene lost 4 bases, with 14 bases spanning the gap. The length of the CDR3 is 16 residues. Germline V gene sequence: CDR1 SGHDT, CDR2 YYEEEE.

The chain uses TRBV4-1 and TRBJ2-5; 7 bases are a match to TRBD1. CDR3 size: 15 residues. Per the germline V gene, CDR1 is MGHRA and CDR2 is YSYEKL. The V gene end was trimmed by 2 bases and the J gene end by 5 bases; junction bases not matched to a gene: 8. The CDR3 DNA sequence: TGCGCCAGCAGCCAACCAGGGGGTCAGGGGGAGACCCAGTACTTC. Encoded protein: CASSQPGGQGETQYF.

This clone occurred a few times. CDR3 coding DNA: TGTGCCAGCAGTTTGGGCAGTTCACCCCTCCACTTT. It translates to CASSLGSSPLHF. The J gene is TRBJ1-6, the V gene TRBV27; D remains ambiguous. CDR3 length equals 12 residues. Germline CDR1 reads MNHEY; CDR2 reads SMNVEV (reference sequence). The V gene lost 3 bases and the J gene lost 9 bases, with 6 bases spanning the gap.

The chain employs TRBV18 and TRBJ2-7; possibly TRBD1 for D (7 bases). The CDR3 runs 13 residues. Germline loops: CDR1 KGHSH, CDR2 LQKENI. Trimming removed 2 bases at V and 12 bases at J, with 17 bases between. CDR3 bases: TGTGCCAGCTCACCAATATTAGGAGGGGACAGGTACTTC. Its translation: CASSPILGGDRYF.

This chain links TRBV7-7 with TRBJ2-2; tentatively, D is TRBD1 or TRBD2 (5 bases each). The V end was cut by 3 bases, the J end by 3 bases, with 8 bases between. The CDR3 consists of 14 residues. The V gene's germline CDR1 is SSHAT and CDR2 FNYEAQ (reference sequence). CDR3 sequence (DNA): TGTGCCAGCAGCTTGGGGACCCACACCGGGGAGCTGTTTTTT. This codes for CASSLGTHTGELFF.

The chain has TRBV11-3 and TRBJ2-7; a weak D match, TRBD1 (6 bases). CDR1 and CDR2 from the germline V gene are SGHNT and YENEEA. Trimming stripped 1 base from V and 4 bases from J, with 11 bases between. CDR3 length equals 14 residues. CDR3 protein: CASSLGPQGYEQYF. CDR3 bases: TGTGCCAGCAGCTTAGGCCCTCAGGGGTACGAGCAGTACTTC.

CDR3 residues: CAGSSFQTQQFF. The CDR3 coding sequence is TGTGCCGGGTCCTCATTCCAGACCCAGCAGTTCTTC. The chain couples TRBV2 to TRBJ2-1; D is undetermined. In germline, CDR1 is SNHLY, CDR2 FYNNEI. V was shortened by 11 bases and J by 11 bases, with 19 bases between the two germline ends. This CDR3 contains 12 residues.

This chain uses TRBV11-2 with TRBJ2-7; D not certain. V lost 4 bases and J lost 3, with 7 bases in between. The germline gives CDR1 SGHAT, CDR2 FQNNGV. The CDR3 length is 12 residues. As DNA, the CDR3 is TGTGCCAGCAGCTCACGAGTCTACGAGCAGTACTTC. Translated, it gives CASSSRVYEQYF.

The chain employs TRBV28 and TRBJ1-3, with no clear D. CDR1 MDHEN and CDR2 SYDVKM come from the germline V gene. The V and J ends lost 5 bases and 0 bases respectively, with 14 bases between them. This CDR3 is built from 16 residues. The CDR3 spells CASSPPVVGSGNTIYF. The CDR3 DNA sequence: TGTGCCAGCAGTCCTCCGGTCGTCGGCTCTGGAAACACCATATATTTT.

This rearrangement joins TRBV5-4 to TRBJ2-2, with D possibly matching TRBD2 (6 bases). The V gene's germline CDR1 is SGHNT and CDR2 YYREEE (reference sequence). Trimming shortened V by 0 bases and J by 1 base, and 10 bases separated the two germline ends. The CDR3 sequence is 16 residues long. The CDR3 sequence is CASSLGGTLNTGELFF. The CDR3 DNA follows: TGTGCCAGCAGCTTGGGAGGGACTTTGAACACCGGGGAGCTGTTTTTT.

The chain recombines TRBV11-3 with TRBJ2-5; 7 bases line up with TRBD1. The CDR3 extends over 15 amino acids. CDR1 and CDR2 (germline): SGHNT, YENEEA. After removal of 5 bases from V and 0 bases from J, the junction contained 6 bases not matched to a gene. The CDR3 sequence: CASSIGDRYQETQYF. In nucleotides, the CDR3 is TGTGCCAGCAGCATTGGGGACAGATACCAAGAGACCCAGTACTTC. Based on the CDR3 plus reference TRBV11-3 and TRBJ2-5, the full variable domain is EAGVVQSPRYKIIEKKQPVAFWCNPISGHNTLYWYLQNLGQGPELLIRYENEEAVDDSQLPKDRFSAERLKGVDSTLKIQPAELGDSAVYLCASSIGDRYQETQYFGPGTRLLVL.